Described below is a single T cell receptor (beta chain) sequence and its context. Its matching antigen is unknown. The source of the sample is a study of cytomegalovirus exposure and HLA in healthy donors. The wider study: Caucasian-associated ancestry cluster membership applied to approximately 80% of a few hundred genotyped donors.

CDR1 SEHNR and CDR2 FQNEAQ come from the germline V gene (reference sequence). CDR3 length: 16 amino acids. J was trimmed by 1 base and V by 5 bases; bases with no gene match: 5. The PCR contained 60 Vbeta and 13 Jbeta primers. Data came from immunoSEQ multiplex PCR; TCRdb stores just in-frame clones and leaves some out. Among around 67,000 clones listed, approximately 72% were seen once. Study outcomes and limitations: Within an earlier analysis, most TCR beta V segments proved productive either about 87% or about 30% of the time. TCR beta sequences numbering over 15,000 were associated with HLA alleles at 0.05 false discovery rate in a later analysis.

The TCR originated in a woman aged 25 to 39 in good health and CMV-seropositive. Sequenced material: PBMCs. This rearrangement joins TRBV7-9 to TRBJ2-2; 9 nucleotides line up with TRBD2. DNA for the CDR3: TGTGCCAGCAGCACTCCTAGCGGGGAGAACACCGGGGAGCTGTTTTTT. Encoded protein: CASSTPSGENTGELFF. Using reference TRBV7-9 and TRBJ2-2 for the parts outside the CDR3, the full variable domain is DTGVSQNPRHKITKRGQNVTFRCDPISEHNRLYWYRQTLGQGPEFLTYFQNEAQLEKSRLLSDRFSAERPKGSFSTLEIQRTEQGDSAMYLCASSTPSGENTGELFFGEGSRLTVL.